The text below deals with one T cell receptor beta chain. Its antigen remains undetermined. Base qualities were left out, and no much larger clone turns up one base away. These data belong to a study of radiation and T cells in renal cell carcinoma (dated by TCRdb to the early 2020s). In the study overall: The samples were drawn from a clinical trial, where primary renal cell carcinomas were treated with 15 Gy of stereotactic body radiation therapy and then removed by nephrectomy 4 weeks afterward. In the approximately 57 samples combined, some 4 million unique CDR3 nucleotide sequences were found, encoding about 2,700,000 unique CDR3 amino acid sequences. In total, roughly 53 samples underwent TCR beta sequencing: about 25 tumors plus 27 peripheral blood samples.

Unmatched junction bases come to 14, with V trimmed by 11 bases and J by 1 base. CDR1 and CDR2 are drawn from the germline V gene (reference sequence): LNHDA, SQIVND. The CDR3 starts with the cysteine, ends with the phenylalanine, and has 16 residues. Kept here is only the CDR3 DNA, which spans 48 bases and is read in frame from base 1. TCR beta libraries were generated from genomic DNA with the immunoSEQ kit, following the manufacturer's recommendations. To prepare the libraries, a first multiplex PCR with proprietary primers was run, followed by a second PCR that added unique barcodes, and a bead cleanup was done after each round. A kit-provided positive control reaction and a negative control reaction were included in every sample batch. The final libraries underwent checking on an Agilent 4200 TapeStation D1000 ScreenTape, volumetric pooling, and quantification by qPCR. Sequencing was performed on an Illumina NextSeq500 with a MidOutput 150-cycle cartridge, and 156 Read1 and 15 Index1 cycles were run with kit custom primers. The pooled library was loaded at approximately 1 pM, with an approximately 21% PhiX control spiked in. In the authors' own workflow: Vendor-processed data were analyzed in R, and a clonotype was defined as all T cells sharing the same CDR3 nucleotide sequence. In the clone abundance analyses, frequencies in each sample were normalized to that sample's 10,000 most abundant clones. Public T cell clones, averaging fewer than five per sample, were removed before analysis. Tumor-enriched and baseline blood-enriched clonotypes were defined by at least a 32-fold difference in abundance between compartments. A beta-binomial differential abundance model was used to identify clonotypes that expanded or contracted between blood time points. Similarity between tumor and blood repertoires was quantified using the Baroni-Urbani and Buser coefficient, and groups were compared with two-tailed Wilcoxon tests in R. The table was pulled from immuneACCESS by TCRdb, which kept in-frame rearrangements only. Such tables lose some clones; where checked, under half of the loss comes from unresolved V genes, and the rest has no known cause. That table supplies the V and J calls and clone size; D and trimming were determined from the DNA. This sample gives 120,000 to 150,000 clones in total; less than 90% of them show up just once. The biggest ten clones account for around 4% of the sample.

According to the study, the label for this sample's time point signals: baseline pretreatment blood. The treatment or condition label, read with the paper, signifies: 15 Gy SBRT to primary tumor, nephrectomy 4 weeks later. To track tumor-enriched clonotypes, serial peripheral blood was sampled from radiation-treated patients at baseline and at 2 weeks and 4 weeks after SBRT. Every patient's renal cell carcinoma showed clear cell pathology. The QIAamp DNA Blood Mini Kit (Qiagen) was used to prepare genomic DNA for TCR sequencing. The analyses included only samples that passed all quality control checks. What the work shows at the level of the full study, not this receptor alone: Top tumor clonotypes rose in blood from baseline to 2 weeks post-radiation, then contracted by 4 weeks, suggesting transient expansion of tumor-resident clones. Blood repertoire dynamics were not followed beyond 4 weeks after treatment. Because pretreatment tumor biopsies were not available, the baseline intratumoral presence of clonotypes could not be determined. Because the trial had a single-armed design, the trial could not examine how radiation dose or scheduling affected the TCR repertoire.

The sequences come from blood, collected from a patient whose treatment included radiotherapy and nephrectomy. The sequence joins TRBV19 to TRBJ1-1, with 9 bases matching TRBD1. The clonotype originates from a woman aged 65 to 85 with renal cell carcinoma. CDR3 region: CAARDRVGLRNTEAFF. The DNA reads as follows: TGTGCCGCCCGGGACAGGGTTGGTCTCAGGAACACTGAAGCTTTCTTT.